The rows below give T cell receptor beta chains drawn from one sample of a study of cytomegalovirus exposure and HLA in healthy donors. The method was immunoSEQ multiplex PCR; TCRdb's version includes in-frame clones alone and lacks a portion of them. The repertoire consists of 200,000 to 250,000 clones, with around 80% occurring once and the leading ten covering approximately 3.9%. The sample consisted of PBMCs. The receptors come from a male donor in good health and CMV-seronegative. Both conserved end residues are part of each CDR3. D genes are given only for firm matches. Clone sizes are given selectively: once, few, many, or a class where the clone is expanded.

TGCGCCAGCAGCTTGAGAGGAGTCTGGGAGCAGTTCTTC | CASSLRGVWEQFF | TRBV5-1 | NA | TRBJ2-1 | NA
TGCGCCAGCAGCCATTATACAACGGGGATTTACGAGCAGTACTTC | CASSHYTTGIYEQYF | TRBV4-1 | NA | TRBJ2-7 | NA
TGTGCCAGCAGTTCGGGAGGCGGGAATGAGCAGTTCTTC | CASSSGGGNEQFF | TRBV6-5 | NA | TRBJ2-1 | TRBD2
TGCGCCAGCAGCCAAGAGGAGTCAAATGAGCAGTTCTTC | CASSQEESNEQFF | TRBV4-1 | NA | TRBJ2-1 | NA
TGTGCCACCAGCAAAGGACAGAATAGTAGGACAGATACGCAGTATTTT | CATSKGQNSRTDTQYF | TRBV15 | NA | TRBJ2-3 | NA
TGTGCCACCGACGATTACGCGGACGGGGAGCTGTTTTTT | CATDDYADGELFF | TRBV15 | NA | TRBJ2-2 | NA
TGTGCCACCAGCAGTGCCCCGGGACTAGGGGACAATGAGCAGTTCTTC | CATSSAPGLGDNEQFF | TRBV15 | once | TRBJ2-1 | TRBD2
TGTGCCAGCAGGGATGACAGAAATAGCAATCAGCCCCAGCATTTT | CASRDDRNSNQPQHF | TRBV2 | once | TRBJ1-5 | NA
TGCAGCGTTGAGCTAGCGGGAGATGAGCAGTTCTTC | CSVELAGDEQFF | TRBV29-1 | NA | TRBJ2-1 | TRBD2
TGTGCCAGCAGTTTAGACAGGGGAATACGGAATGAGCAGTTCTTC | CASSLDRGIRNEQFF | TRBV28 | once | TRBJ2-1 | TRBD1
TGTGCCAGTAGTGCCCTGGGACAGGGTCGGGACTCCTACGAGCAGTACTTC | CASSALGQGRDSYEQYF | TRBV19 | NA | TRBJ2-7 | TRBD1
TGTGCCAGCAGTTTAGTCTCGCCAGGGGGCAATTCACCCCTCCACTTT | CASSLVSPGGNSPLHF | TRBV28 | NA | TRBJ1-6 | TRBD1
TGTGCCACCAGCCGGCGGGAGTCTACGCAGTATTTT | CATSRRESTQYF | TRBV15 | NA | TRBJ2-3 | TRBD2
TGTGCCAGCAGTGTTGAGGGAGGGGGACAAGAGACCCAGTACTTC | CASSVEGGGQETQYF | TRBV2 | NA | TRBJ2-5 | NA